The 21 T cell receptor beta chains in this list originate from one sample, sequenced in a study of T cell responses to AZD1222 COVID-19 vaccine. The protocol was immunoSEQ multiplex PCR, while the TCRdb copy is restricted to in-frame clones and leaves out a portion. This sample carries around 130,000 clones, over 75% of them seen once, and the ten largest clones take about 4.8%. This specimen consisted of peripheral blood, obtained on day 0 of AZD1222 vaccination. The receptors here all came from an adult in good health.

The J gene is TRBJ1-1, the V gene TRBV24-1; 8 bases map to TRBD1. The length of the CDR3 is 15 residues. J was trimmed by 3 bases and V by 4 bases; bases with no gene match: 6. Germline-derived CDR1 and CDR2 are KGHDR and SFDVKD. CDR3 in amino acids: CATSERTGGDTEAFF. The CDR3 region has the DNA TGTGCCACCAGTGAGCGAACAGGGGGTGACACTGAAGCTTTCTTT.

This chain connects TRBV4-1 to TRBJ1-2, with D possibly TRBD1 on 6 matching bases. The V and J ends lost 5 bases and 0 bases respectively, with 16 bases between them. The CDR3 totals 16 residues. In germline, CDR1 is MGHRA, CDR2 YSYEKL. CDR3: CASSTPDSSANYGYTF. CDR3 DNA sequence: TGCGCCAGCAGCACCCCGGACAGCTCCGCTAACTATGGCTACACCTTC.

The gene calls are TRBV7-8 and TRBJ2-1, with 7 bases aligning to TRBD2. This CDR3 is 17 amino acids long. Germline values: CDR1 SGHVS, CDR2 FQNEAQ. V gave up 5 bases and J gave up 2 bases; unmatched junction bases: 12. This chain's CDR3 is CASSPARGVRTYNEQFF. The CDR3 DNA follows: TGTGCCAGCAGCCCAGCTCGGGGGGTCCGTACCTACAATGAGCAGTTCTTC. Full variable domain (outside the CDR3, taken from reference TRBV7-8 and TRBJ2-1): GAGVSQSPRYKVAKRGQDVALRCDPISGHVSLFWYQQALGQGPEFLTYFQNEAQLDKSGLPSDRFFAERPEGSVSTLKIQRTQQEDSAVYLCASSPARGVRTYNEQFFGPGTRLTVL.

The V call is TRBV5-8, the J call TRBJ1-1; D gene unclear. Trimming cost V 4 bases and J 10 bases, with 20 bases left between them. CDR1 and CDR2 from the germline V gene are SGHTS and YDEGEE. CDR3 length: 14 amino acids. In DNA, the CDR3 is TGTGCCAGCAGCATGAACCCAGGTTCTTGGGGAGCTTTCTTT. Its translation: CASSMNPGSWGAFF.

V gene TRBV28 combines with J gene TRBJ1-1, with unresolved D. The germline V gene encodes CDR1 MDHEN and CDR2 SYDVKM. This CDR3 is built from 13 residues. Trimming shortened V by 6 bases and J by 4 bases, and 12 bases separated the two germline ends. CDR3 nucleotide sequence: TGTGCCAGCAGCTACGGGGAAATCACTGAAGCTTTCTTT. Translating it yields CASSYGEITEAFF. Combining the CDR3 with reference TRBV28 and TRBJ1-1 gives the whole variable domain DVKVTQSSRYLVKRTGEKVFLECVQDMDHENMFWYRQDPGLGLRLIYFSYDVKMKEKGDIPEGYSVSREKKERFSLILESASTNQTSMYLCASSYGEITEAFFGQGTRLTVV.

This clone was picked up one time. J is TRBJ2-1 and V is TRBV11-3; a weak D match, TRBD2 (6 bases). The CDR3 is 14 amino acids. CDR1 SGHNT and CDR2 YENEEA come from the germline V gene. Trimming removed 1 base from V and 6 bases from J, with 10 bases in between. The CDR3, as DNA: TGTGCCAGCAGCTTAGGCGGGACCTCCAATGAGCAGTTCTTC. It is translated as CASSLGGTSNEQFF. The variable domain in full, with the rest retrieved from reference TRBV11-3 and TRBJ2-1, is EAGVVQSPRYKIIEKKQPVAFWCNPISGHNTLYWYLQNLGQGPELLIRYENEEAVDDSQLPKDRFSAERLKGVDSTLKIQPAELGDSAVYLCASSLGGTSNEQFFGPGTRLTVL.

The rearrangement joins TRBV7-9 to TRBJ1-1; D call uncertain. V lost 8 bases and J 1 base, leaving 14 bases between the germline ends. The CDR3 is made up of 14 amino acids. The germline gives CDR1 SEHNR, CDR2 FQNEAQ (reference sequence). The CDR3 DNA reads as TGTGCCAGCCTCATGGACGGCAAGAACACTGAAGCTTTCTTT. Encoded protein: CASLMDGKNTEAFF. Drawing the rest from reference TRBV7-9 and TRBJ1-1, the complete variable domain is DTGVSQNPRHKITKRGQNVTFRCDPISEHNRLYWYRQTLGQGPEFLTYFQNEAQLEKSRLLSDRFSAERPKGSFSTLEIQRTEQGDSAMYLCASLMDGKNTEAFFGQGTRLTVV.

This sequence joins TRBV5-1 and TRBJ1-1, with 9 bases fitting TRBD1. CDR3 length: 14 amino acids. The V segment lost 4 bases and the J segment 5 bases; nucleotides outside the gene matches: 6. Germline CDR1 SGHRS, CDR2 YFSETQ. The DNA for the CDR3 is TGCGCCAGCAGCGGGGGACAGGGTAGAACTGAAGCTTTCTTT. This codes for CASSGGQGRTEAFF. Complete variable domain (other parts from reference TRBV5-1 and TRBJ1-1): KAGVTQTPRYLIKTRGQQVTLSCSPISGHRSVSWYQQTPGQGLQFLFEYFSETQRNKGNFPGRFSGRQFSNSRSEMNVSTLELGDSALYLCASSGGQGRTEAFFGQGTRLTVV.

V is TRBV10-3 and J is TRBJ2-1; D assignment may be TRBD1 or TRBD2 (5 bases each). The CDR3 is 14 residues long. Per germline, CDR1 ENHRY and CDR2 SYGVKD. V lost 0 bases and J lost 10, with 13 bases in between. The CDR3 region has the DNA TGTGCCATCAGTGAGTCGCCGGGGCCATGGGAGCAGTTCTTC. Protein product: CAISESPGPWEQFF.

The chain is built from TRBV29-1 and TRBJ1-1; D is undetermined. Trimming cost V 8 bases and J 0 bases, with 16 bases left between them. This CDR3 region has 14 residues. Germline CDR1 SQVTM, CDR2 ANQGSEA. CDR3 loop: CSTRSRGMNTEAFF. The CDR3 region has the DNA TGCAGCACCCGGAGCCGAGGTATGAACACTGAAGCTTTCTTT.

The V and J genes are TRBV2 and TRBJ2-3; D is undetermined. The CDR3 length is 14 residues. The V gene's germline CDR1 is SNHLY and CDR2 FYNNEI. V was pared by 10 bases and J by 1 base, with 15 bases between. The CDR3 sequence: CATRVDFGTDTQYF. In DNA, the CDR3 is TGTGCCACACGCGTTGATTTCGGCACAGATACGCAGTATTTT.

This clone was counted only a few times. The CDR3 region is CASLEGGSRAMNTEAFF. The CDR3 DNA follows: TGTGCCAGCCTCGAAGGTGGGAGTCGAGCCATGAACACTGAAGCTTTCTTT. The chain combines TRBV2 with TRBJ1-1; no firm D call. The CDR3 runs 17 residues. The germline CDR1 and CDR2 sequences are SNHLY and FYNNEI. V was shortened by 8 bases and J by 0 bases, with 22 bases between the two germline ends.

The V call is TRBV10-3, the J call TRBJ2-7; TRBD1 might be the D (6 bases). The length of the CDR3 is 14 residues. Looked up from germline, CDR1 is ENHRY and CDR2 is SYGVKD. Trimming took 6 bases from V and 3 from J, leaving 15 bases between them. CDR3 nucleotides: TGTGCCATCAGAAAAAGGACAGAGGACTACGAGCAGTACTTC. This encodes CAIRKRTEDYEQYF.

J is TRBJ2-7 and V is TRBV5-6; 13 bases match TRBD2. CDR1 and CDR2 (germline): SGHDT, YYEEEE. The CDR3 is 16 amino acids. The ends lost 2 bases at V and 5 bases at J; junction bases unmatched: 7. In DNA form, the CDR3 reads TGTGCCAGCAGCTTCACTAGCGGGGGGGCCGTCGACGAGCAGTACTTC. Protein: CASSFTSGGAVDEQYF.

The CDR3 DNA reads as TGCGCCAGCACTAGACAGGACAGGGTGTTTGACTATGGCTACACCTTC. Translating it yields CASTRQDRVFDYGYTF. The chain combines TRBV10-1 with TRBJ1-2; 8 bases are shared with TRBD1. CDR3 length: 16 residues. CDR1 and CDR2 from the germline V gene are WNHNN and SYGVQD (reference sequence). Trimming took 7 bases from V and 3 from J; bases not matched to a gene: 13.

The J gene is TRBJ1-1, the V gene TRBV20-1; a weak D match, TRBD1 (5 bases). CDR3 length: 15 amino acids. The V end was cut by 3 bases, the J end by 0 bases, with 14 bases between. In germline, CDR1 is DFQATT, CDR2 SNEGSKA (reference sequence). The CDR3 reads CSASLGARVNTEAFF. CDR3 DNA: TGCAGTGCTAGTCTAGGGGCAAGAGTGAACACTGAAGCTTTCTTT.

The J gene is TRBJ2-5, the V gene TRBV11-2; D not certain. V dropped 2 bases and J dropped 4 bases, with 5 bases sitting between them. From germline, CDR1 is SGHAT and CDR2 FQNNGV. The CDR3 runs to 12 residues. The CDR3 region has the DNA TGTGCCAGCAGCTTAACTACAGAGACCCAGTACTTC. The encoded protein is CASSLTTETQYF.

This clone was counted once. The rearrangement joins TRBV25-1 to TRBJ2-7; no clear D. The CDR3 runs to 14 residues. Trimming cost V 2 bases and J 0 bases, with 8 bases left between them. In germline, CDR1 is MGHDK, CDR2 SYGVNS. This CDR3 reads CASSEPGLSYEQYF. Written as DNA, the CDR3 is TGTGCCAGCAGTGAACCCGGGCTCTCCTACGAGCAGTACTTC.

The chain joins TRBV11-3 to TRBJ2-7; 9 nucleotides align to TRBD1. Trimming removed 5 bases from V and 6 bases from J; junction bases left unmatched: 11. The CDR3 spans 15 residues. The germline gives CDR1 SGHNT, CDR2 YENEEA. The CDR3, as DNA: TGTGCCAGCAGCATGGGAAACAGGGGGCCGGGCGAGCAGTACTTC. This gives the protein CASSMGNRGPGEQYF. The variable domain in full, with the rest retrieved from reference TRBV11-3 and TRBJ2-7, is EAGVVQSPRYKIIEKKQPVAFWCNPISGHNTLYWYLQNLGQGPELLIRYENEEAVDDSQLPKDRFSAERLKGVDSTLKIQPAELGDSAVYLCASSMGNRGPGEQYFGPGTRLTVT.

The CDR3 DNA follows: TGTGCCACCAGCCCAGGGGCCACCAACTACGAGCAGTACTTC. Protein sequence: CATSPGATNYEQYF. The chain combines TRBV6-1 with TRBJ2-7, with D possibly being TRBD1 (6 bases). The CDR3 has 14 residues. V was cut by 10 bases and J by 3 bases, with 19 bases left in between. Germline CDR1 is MNHNS and CDR2 is SASEGT.

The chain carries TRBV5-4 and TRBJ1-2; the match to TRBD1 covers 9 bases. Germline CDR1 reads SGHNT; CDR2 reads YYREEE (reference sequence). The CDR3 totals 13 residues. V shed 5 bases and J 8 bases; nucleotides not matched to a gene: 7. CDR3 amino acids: CASRAGTGKGYTF. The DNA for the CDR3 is TGTGCCAGCAGGGCCGGGACAGGGAAAGGCTACACCTTC.